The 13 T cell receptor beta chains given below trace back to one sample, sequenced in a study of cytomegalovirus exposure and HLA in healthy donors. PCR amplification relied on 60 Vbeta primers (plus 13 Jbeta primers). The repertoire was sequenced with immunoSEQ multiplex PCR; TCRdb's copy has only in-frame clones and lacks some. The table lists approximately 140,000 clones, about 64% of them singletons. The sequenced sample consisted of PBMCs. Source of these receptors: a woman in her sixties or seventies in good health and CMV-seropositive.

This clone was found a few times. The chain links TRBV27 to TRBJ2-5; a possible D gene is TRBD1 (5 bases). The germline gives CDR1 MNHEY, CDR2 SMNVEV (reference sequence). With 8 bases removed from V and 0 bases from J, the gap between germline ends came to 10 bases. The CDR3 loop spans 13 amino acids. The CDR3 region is CASGHLYQETQYF. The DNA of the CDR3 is TGTGCCAGCGGACATCTTTACCAAGAGACCCAGTACTTC.

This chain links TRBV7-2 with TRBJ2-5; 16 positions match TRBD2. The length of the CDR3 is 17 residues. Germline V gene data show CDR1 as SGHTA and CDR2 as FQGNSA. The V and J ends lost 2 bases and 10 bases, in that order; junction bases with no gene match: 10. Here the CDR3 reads CASSLTGTSGRGGNQYF. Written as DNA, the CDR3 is TGTGCCAGCAGCTTAACCGGGACTAGCGGGAGGGGAGGGAACCAGTACTTC.

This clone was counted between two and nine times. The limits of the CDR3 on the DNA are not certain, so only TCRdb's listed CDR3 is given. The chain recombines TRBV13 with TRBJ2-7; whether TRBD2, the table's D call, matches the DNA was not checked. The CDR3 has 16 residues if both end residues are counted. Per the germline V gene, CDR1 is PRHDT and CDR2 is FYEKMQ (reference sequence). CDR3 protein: CASSFAPGTSGTNLHF.

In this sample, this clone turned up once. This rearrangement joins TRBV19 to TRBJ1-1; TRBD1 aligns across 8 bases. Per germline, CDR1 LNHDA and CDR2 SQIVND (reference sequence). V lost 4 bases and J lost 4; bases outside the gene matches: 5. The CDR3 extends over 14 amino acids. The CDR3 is CASSTGGGGTEAFF. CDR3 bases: TGTGCCAGTAGTACAGGGGGCGGCGGCACTGAAGCTTTCTTT.

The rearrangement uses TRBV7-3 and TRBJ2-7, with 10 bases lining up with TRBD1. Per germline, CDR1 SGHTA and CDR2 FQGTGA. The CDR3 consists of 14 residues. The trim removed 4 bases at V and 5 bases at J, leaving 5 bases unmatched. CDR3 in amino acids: CASSSGTGDHEQYF. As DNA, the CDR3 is TGTGCCAGCAGCTCCGGGACAGGGGACCACGAGCAGTACTTC.

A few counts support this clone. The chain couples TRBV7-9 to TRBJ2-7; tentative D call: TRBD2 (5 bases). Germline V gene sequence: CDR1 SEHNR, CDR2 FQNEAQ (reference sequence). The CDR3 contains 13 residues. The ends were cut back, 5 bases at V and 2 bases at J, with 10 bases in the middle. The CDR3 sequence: CASSPSGTYEQYF. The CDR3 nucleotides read TGTGCCAGCAGCCCCAGCGGTACCTACGAGCAGTACTTC. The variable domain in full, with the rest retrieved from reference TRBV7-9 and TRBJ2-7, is DTGVSQNPRHKITKRGQNVTFRCDPISEHNRLYWYRQTLGQGPEFLTYFQNEAQLEKSRLLSDRFSAERPKGSFSTLEIQRTEQGDSAMYLCASSPSGTYEQYFGPGTRLTVT.

The CDR3 bases are TGTGCCAGCAGCTTCGGACTAGCGGGAGTGGGAGATACGCAGTATTTT. This gives the protein CASSFGLAGVGDTQYF. The chain recombines TRBV7-3 with TRBJ2-3; TRBD2 agrees at 13 bases. Trimming cost V 3 bases and J 5 bases; bases outside gene matches: 5. The CDR3 has 16 residues. Germline CDR1 reads SGHTA; CDR2 reads FQGTGA.

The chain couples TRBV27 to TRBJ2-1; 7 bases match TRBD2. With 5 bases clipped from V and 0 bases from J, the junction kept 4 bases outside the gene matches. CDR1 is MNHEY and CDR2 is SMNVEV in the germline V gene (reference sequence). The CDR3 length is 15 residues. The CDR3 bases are TGTGCCAGCAGTAAAGAGCGGGGCTCCTACAATGAGCAGTTCTTC. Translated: CASSKERGSYNEQFF.

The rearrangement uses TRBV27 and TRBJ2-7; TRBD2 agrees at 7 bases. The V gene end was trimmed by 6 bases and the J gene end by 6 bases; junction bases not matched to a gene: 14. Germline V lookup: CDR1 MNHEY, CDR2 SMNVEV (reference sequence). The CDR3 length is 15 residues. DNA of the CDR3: TGTGCCAGCAGCCCGGGGCTGAGCGGGATAGGCGAGCAGTACTTC. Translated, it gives CASSPGLSGIGEQYF.

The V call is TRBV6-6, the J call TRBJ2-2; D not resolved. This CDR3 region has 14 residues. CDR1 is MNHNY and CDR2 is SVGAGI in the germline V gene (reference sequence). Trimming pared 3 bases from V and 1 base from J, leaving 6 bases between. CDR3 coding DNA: TGTGCCAGCAGTTATTTTAAGAACACCGGGGAGCTGTTTTTT. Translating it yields CASSYFKNTGELFF.

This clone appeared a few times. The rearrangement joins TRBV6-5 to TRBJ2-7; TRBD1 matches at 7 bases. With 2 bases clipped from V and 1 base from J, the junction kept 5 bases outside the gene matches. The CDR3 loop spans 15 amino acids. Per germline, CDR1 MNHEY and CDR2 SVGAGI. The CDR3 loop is CASSYRSTGSYEQYF. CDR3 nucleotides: TGTGCCAGCAGTTACCGATCGACAGGGTCCTACGAGCAGTACTTC.

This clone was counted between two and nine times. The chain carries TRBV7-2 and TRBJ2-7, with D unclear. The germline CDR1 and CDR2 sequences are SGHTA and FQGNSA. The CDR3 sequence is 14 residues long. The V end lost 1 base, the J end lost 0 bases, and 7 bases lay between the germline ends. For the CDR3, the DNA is TGTGCCAGCAGCTTAGACCGCGGCTCCTACGAGCAGTACTTC. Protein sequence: CASSLDRGSYEQYF.

The CDR3 here is CASSLGAANTEAFF. CDR3 in DNA: TGTGCCAGCAGCCTTGGAGCAGCTAACACTGAAGCTTTCTTT. V gene TRBV7-2 combines with J gene TRBJ1-1; D not resolved. This CDR3 comprises 14 residues. V was cut by 5 bases and J by 2 bases, with 12 bases left in between. From germline, CDR1 is SGHTA and CDR2 FQGNSA.